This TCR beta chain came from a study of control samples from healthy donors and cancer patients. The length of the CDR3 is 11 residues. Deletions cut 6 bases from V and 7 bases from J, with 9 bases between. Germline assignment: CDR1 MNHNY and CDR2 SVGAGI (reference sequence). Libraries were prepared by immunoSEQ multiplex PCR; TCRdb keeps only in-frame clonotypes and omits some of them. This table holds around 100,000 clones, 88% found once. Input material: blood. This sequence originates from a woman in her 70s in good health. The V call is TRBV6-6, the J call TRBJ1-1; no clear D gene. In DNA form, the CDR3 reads TGTGCCAGCAGCCCCGGGGTTGAAGCTTTCTTT. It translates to CASSPGVEAFF.